These T cell receptor beta chains were read from a single sample in a study of shared clonotypes between healthy human individuals. The method was immunoSEQ multiplex PCR; TCRdb's version includes in-frame clones alone and lacks a portion of them. The sample shows about 490,000 clones, around 80% of them seen only once. Input material: PBMCs. These receptors came from a woman in her 40s in good health. Some clones in this sample may be carry-over from other donors' samples. Both conserved end residues are part of each CDR3. D genes are given only for firm matches. Clone size, where shown, is once, few, many, or a class for clones that have expanded.

clone size: -
V gene: TRBV27
D gene: TRBD1
J gene: TRBJ1-4
CDR3 protein: CASSLSTQGDEKLFF
CDR3 DNA: TGTGCCAGCAGTTTATCGACGCAGGGGGATGAAAAACTGTTTTTT

clone size: few
V gene: TRBV19
D gene: TRBD2
J gene: TRBJ2-7
CDR3 protein: CASSIRLAGYEQYF
CDR3 DNA: TGTGCCAGTAGTATAAGACTAGCGGGCTACGAGCAGTACTTC

clone size: once
V gene: TRBV7-9
D gene: TRBD1
J gene: TRBJ2-2
CDR3 protein: CASSSANRQGWGELFF
CDR3 DNA: TGTGCCAGCAGCTCCGCCAACAGACAGGGTTGGGGGGAGCTGTTTTTT

clone size: -
V gene: TRBV11-3
D gene: -
J gene: TRBJ2-3
CDR3 protein: CASSLGGAKDTDTQYF
CDR3 DNA: TGTGCCAGTAGCTTAGGTGGTGCGAAGGATACAGATACGCAGTATTTT

clone size: once
V gene: TRBV28
D gene: -
J gene: TRBJ1-2
CDR3 protein: CASSPIEKLNYGYTF
CDR3 DNA: TGTGCCAGCAGTCCTATTGAGAAACTGAACTATGGCTACACCTTC

clone size: -
V gene: TRBV18
D gene: -
J gene: TRBJ1-2
CDR3 protein: CASSPLSTGYGYTF
CDR3 DNA: TGTGCCAGCTCACCACTGAGCACTGGCTATGGCTACACCTTC

clone size: -
V gene: TRBV7-6
D gene: TRBD1
J gene: TRBJ2-7
CDR3 protein: CASSAGQGPYEQYF
CDR3 DNA: TGTGCCAGCAGCGCGGGACAGGGACCGTACGAGCAGTACTTC

clone size: -
V gene: TRBV20-1
D gene: -
J gene: TRBJ1-1
CDR3 protein: CSARTGARAFF
CDR3 DNA: TGCAGTGCTAGAACGGGGGCTCGAGCTTTCTTT

clone size: -
V gene: TRBV15
D gene: TRBD1
J gene: TRBJ2-4
CDR3 protein: CATSMGQGDKNIQYF
CDR3 DNA: TGTGCCACCAGCATGGGGCAGGGGGACAAAAACATTCAGTACTTC

clone size: -
V gene: TRBV7-3
D gene: -
J gene: TRBJ1-3
CDR3 protein: CASSQTNSGNTIYF
CDR3 DNA: TGTGCCAGCAGCCAGACCAACTCTGGAAACACCATATATTTT

clone size: -
V gene: TRBV6-5
D gene: -
J gene: TRBJ1-3
CDR3 protein: CASTRSGGNTIYF
CDR3 DNA: TGTGCCAGCACCAGGTCGGGTGGAAACACCATATATTTT

clone size: -
V gene: TRBV11-2
D gene: -
J gene: TRBJ2-6
CDR3 protein: CASSQAGANVLTF
CDR3 DNA: TGTGCCAGCAGCCAGGCCGGGGCCAACGTCCTGACTTTC

clone size: -
V gene: TRBV5-6
D gene: TRBD1
J gene: TRBJ2-7
CDR3 protein: CASSLGFGTGSYEQYF
CDR3 DNA: TGTGCCAGCAGCTTAGGGTTCGGGACAGGATCCTACGAGCAGTACTTC

clone size: -
V gene: TRBV7-9
D gene: -
J gene: TRBJ2-1
CDR3 protein: CASSISIRSYNEQFF
CDR3 DNA: TGTGCCAGCAGCATTAGCATCCGCTCCTACAATGAGCAGTTCTTC

clone size: -
V gene: TRBV6-5
D gene: -
J gene: TRBJ2-7
CDR3 protein: CASGPRGGKYEQYF
CDR3 DNA: TGTGCCAGCGGGCCACGAGGGGGGAAATACGAGCAGTACTTC

clone size: -
V gene: TRBV10-3
D gene: TRBD2
J gene: TRBJ2-2
CDR3 protein: CAIRLGGTGELFF
CDR3 DNA: TGTGCCATCCGCCTGGGGGGGACCGGGGAGCTGTTTTTT

clone size: few
V gene: TRBV6-6
D gene: -
J gene: TRBJ2-5
CDR3 protein: CASSYSRETQYF
CDR3 DNA: TGTGCCAGCAGTTACTCCAGAGAGACCCAGTACTTC

clone size: -
V gene: TRBV28
D gene: -
J gene: TRBJ2-5
CDR3 protein: CASSLFKGKETQYF
CDR3 DNA: TGTGCCAGCAGTTTATTTAAAGGAAAAGAGACCCAGTACTTC

clone size: -
V gene: TRBV28
D gene: -
J gene: TRBJ1-1
CDR3 protein: CASSSRTRSTEAFF
CDR3 DNA: TGTGCCAGCAGTTCCAGGACCAGGAGCACTGAAGCTTTCTTT

clone size: many
V gene: TRBV7-3
D gene: -
J gene: TRBJ1-1
CDR3 protein: CASSPTRGNTEAFF
CDR3 DNA: TGTGCCAGCAGCCCAACCAGGGGAAACACTGAAGCTTTCTTT

clone size: -
V gene: TRBV7-9
D gene: TRBD1
J gene: TRBJ2-7
CDR3 protein: CASSSTGTSYEQYF
CDR3 DNA: TGTGCCAGCAGCTCGACAGGGACCTCCTACGAGCAGTACTTC

clone size: -
V gene: TRBV10-3
D gene: TRBD1
J gene: TRBJ2-5
CDR3 protein: CAISESPPRGPVQETQYF
CDR3 DNA: TGTGCCATCAGTGAGTCCCCTCCCAGGGGGCCCGTCCAAGAGACCCAGTACTTC

clone size: -
V gene: TRBV7-8
D gene: -
J gene: TRBJ1-1
CDR3 protein: CASSLGVYSNTEAFF
CDR3 DNA: TGTGCCAGCAGCTTAGGGGTTTACAGTAACACTGAAGCTTTCTTT

clone size: -
V gene: TRBV30
D gene: -
J gene: TRBJ2-5
CDR3 protein: CARTPGPQETQYF
CDR3 DNA: TGTGCCCGGACCCCGGGGCCGCAAGAGACCCAGTACTTC

clone size: many
V gene: TRBV25-1
D gene: -
J gene: TRBJ2-1
CDR3 protein: CASQDWGAYGEQFF
CDR3 DNA: TGTGCCAGCCAGGACTGGGGGGCGTACGGTGAGCAGTTCTTC

clone size: -
V gene: TRBV13
D gene: TRBD2
J gene: TRBJ2-1
CDR3 protein: CASSLEAGRNEQFF
CDR3 DNA: TGTGCCAGCAGCTTAGAAGCGGGACGGAATGAGCAGTTCTTC

clone size: -
V gene: TRBV18
D gene: -
J gene: TRBJ1-4
CDR3 protein: CASSLLEATFEEKLFF
CDR3 DNA: TGTGCCAGCTCACTCCTCGAGGCGACCTTTGAAGAAAAACTGTTTTTT

clone size: -
V gene: TRBV6-5
D gene: -
J gene: TRBJ1-1
CDR3 protein: CASSYFMNTEAFF
CDR3 DNA: TGTGCCAGCAGTTACTTTATGAACACTGAAGCTTTCTTT

clone size: -
V gene: TRBV19
D gene: TRBD1
J gene: TRBJ1-1
CDR3 protein: CASIKGQGATENTEAFF
CDR3 DNA: TGTGCCAGCATAAAAGGGCAGGGGGCGACCGAGAACACTGAAGCTTTCTTT

clone size: -
V gene: TRBV5-1
D gene: TRBD2
J gene: TRBJ2-7
CDR3 protein: CASSTGTSGYEQYF
CDR3 DNA: TGCGCCAGCAGCACAGGGACTAGCGGCTACGAGCAGTACTTC

clone size: -
V gene: TRBV6-5
D gene: TRBD1
J gene: TRBJ1-4
CDR3 protein: CASGTGETNEKLFF
CDR3 DNA: TGTGCCAGCGGGACAGGGGAGACTAATGAAAAACTGTTTTTT